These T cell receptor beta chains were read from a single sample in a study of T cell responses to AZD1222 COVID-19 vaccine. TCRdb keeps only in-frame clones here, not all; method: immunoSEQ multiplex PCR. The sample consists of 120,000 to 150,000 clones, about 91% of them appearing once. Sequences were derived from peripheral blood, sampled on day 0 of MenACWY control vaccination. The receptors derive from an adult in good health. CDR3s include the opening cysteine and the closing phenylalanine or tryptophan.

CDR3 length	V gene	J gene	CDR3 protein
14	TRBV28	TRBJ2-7	CASSRLAGAYEQYF
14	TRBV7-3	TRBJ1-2	CASSLTGGLGGYTF
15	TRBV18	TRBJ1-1	CASSPLGGVGTEAFF
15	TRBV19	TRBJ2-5	CASSIDAEGLETQYF
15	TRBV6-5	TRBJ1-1	CASSSGRTGGTEAFF
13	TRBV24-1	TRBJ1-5	CATSDREHQPQHF
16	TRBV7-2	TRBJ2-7	CASSRQVGGAPYEQYF
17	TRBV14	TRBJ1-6	CASSHPRDGRYNSPLHF
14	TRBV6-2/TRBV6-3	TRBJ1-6	CASSYYVEYSPLHF
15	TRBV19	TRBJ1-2	CASSRPGGSNYGYTF
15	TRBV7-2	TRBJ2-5	CASSNSWLASETQYF
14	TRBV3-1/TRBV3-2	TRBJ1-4	CASSQAPPREKLFF
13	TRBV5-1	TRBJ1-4	CASRQGSNEKLFF
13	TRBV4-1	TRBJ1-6	CASKGTGGSPLHF
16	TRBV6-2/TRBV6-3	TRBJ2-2	CASSSLAGGYTGELFF
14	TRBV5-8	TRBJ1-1	CASSRTGGGTEAFF
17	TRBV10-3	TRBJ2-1	CAISERGLAGGNNEQFF
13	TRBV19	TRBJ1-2	CASSIDTGAGYTF
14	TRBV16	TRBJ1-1	CASSRRQGNTEAFF
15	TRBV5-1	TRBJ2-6	CASSWDTSGANVLTF
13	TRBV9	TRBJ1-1	CASSSPGRAQAFF
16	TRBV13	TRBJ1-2	CASSRTGTGGRYGYTF
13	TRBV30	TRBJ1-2	CAWSVGQTYGYTF
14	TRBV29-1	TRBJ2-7	CSVEGSTGGGEQYF
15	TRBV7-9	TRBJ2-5	CASSLEASSGGEQYF
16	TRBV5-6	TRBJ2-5	CASSLGPSGGWETQYF
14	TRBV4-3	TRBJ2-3	CASSQDHFSDTQYF
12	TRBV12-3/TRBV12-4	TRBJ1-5	CASSGGREPQHF
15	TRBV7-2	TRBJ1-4	CASSLVGLRDEKLFF
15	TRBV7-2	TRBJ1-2	CASSLPSIGERGYTF
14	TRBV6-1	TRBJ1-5	CASSEAGGGQPQHF
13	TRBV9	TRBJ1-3	CASTRDGMYTIYF
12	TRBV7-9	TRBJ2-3	CASSLGTDTQYF
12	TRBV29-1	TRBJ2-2	CSVEDRTGELFF
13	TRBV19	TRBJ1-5	CASRPPGGQPQHF
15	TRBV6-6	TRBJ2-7	CASSYSRESSYEQYF
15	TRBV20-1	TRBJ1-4	CSASDPSRANEKLFF
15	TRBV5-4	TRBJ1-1	CASRTEQGANTEAFF
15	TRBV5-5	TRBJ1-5	CASSLASEWVQPQHF
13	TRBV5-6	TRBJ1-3	CASSLPSGNTIYF
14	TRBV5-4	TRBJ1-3	CASNLQGAGNTIYF
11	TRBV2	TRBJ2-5	CAGREQETQYF
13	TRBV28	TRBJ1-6	CASSPIQNSPLHF
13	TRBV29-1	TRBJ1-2	CSVGTGGPYGYTF
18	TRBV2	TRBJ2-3	CASSEIRSGRVSTDTQYF
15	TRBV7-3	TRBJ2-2	CASSPTSGRTGELFF
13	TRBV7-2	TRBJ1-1	CASSLATGTEAFF
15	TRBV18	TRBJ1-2	CASSPQTGGAYGYTF
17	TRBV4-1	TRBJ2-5	CASSQGLAGVIQETQYF
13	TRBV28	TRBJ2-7	CASSRIDSYEQYF
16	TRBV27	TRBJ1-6	CASSLSNVVGNSPLHF
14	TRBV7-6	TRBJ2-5	CASSLVAGGETQYF